One sample yielded the 21 T cell receptor beta chains listed below, sequenced in a study of blood T cell repertoires in COVID-19. The method was immunoSEQ multiplex PCR; TCRdb's version includes in-frame clones alone and lacks a portion of them. The repertoire holds around 120,000 clones, with about 83% as singletons. Sequences were obtained from peripheral blood. The receptor source for this set is a man aged 65 to 85 with acute or convalescent COVID-19.

This chain uses TRBV11-2 with TRBJ2-5, with 7 positions matching TRBD2. The germline V gene encodes CDR1 SGHAT and CDR2 FQNNGV. V lost 6 bases and J lost 5; bases outside the gene matches: 6. The CDR3 totals 13 residues. Here the CDR3 DNA reads TGTGCCAGCAGTCGGGGGGATGTGGAGACCCAGTACTTC. Translated: CASSRGDVETQYF. Full variable domain (missing parts from reference TRBV11-2 and TRBJ2-5): EAGVAQSPRYKIIEKRQSVAFWCNPISGHATLYWYQQILGQGPKLLIQFQNNGVVDDSQLPKDRFSAERLKGVDSTLKIQPAKLEDSAVYLCASSRGDVETQYFGPGTRLLVL.

This clone was detected only a few times. This chain joins TRBV30 and TRBJ1-5; unclear D gene. Germline V gene lookup returns CDR1 GTSNPN and CDR2 SVGIG (reference sequence). V shed 7 bases and J shed 6 bases, with 16 bases lying between them. The CDR3 runs 13 residues. CDR3 protein: CAFGEGEFQPQHF. The CDR3 region has the DNA TGTGCCTTTGGGGAGGGAGAGTTTCAGCCCCAGCATTTT.

This clone appeared once. This sequence joins TRBV4-2 and TRBJ2-3; 9 bases are shared with TRBD2. The junction had 3 bases not matched to a gene; V was cut back by 1 base and J by 1 base. Per germline, CDR1 LGHNA and CDR2 YNFKEQ. The CDR3 covers 16 residues. The CDR3 reads CASSQGSSGGTDTQYF. The CDR3 nucleotides read TGTGCCAGCAGCCAAGGCTCTAGCGGGGGCACAGATACGCAGTATTTT.

The rearrangement joins TRBV9 to TRBJ1-4, with 9 positions matching TRBD1. The length of the CDR3 is 17 residues. In germline, CDR1 is SGDLS, CDR2 YYNGEE. With V trimmed by 3 bases and J by 7 bases, 13 bases remained unmatched. The CDR3: CASSARTGDEVGEKLFF. For the CDR3, the DNA is TGTGCCAGCAGCGCCAGGACAGGGGACGAGGTGGGTGAAAAACTGTTTTTT. The entire variable domain, with the rest obtained from reference TRBV9 and TRBJ1-4, is as follows: DSGVTQTPKHLITATGQRVTLRCSPRSGDLSVYWYQQSLDQGLQFLIQYYNGEERAKGNILERFSAQQFPDLHSELNLSSLELGDSALYFCASSARTGDEVGEKLFFGSGTQLSVL.

The chain carries TRBV5-4 and TRBJ2-3; D is perhaps TRBD2 (5 bases). The germline CDR1 and CDR2 sequences are SGHNT and YYREEE (reference sequence). The CDR3 spans 17 residues. V was shortened by 4 bases and J by 0 bases, with 18 bases between the two germline ends. The CDR3: CASSPGPGKGSTDTQYF. CDR3 sequence (DNA): TGTGCCAGCAGCCCTGGGCCGGGGAAGGGCAGCACAGATACGCAGTATTTT.

In its sample, this clone was seen once. The chain links TRBV6-5 to TRBJ2-5; 7 nucleotides agree with TRBD1. CDR3 length: 14 amino acids. After removal of 5 bases from V and 3 bases from J, the junction contained 6 bases not matched to a gene. Per the germline V gene, CDR1 is MNHEY and CDR2 is SVGAGI. The chain's CDR3 is CASSRPGTEETQYF. DNA for the CDR3: TGTGCCAGCAGTCGCCCCGGGACAGAAGAGACCCAGTACTTC.

The chain combines TRBV20-1 with TRBJ2-7; 7 nucleotides agree with TRBD1. CDR1 is DFQATT, CDR2 SNEGSKA, per germline (reference sequence). The CDR3 is 10 residues long. V was pared by 4 bases and J by 6 bases, with 0 bases of the junction left unmatched. The CDR3: CSATGGEQYF. The CDR3 DNA is TGCAGTGCTACAGGGGGCGAGCAGTACTTC.

J is TRBJ1-2 and V is TRBV7-9; 9 positions match TRBD1. Losses at the gene ends were 5 bases for V and 4 bases for J; bases not matched to a gene: 11. CDR1 is SEHNR, CDR2 FQNEAQ, per germline (reference sequence). The CDR3 extends over 16 amino acids. Written as DNA, the CDR3 is TGTGCCAGCAGCGCGGACAGGGGACGACTCGGCTATGGCTACACCTTC. This codes for CASSADRGRLGYGYTF.

The CDR3 sequence: CSVFGGQYTEAFF. The DNA of the CDR3 is TGCAGCGTCTTCGGAGGACAGTACACTGAAGCTTTCTTT. The chain uses TRBV29-1 and TRBJ1-1; D perhaps matches TRBD1 (6 bases). Germline CDR1 reads SQVTM; CDR2 reads ANQGSEA. The CDR3 has 13 residues. V lost 6 bases and J lost 3, with 14 bases in between.

The J gene is TRBJ1-2, the V gene TRBV6-5, with D maybe TRBD1 (6 bases). CDR1 and CDR2 (germline): MNHEY, SVGAGI. CDR3 length equals 13 residues. Trimming removed 1 base at V and 8 bases at J, with 11 bases between. The CDR3 region is CASSYFTGRGYTF. The CDR3 DNA reads as TGTGCCAGCAGTTACTTTACAGGGCGAGGCTACACCTTC.

This chain links TRBV5-6 with TRBJ2-7, with TRBD2 identical over 8 bases. The CDR3 extends over 14 amino acids. V trimming: 2 bases; J trimming: 4 bases; junction bases outside the gene matches: 5. CDR1 is SGHDT and CDR2 is YYEEEE in the germline V gene. CDR3 sequence reads: CASSFGAGGYEQYF. The CDR3 DNA reads TGTGCCAGCAGCTTTGGGGCGGGAGGATACGAGCAGTACTTC. The full variable domain, its missing parts supplied by reference TRBV5-6 and TRBJ2-7, is DAGVTQSPTHLIKTRGQQVTLRCSPKSGHDTVSWYQQALGQGPQFIFQYYEEEERQRGNFPDRFSGHQFPNYSSELNVNALLLGDSALYLCASSFGAGGYEQYFGPGTRLTVT.

CDR3 DNA sequence: TGTGCCAGCAGCCAGGGCTGGGTAAAAGCTTTCTTT. Its protein is CASSQGWVKAFF. V is TRBV11-3 and J is TRBJ1-1; D perhaps matches TRBD1 (5 bases). The V and J ends lost 5 bases and 9 bases respectively, with 13 bases between them. The CDR3 contains 12 residues. Germline V gene data show CDR1 as SGHNT and CDR2 as YENEEA.

A few counts support this clone. The chain uses TRBV2 and TRBJ2-1, with a weak D call TRBD1 (6 bases). Per the germline V gene, CDR1 is SNHLY and CDR2 is FYNNEI. Trimming removed 4 bases from V and 9 bases from J, with 16 bases in between. The CDR3 spans 14 residues. Here the CDR3 reads CASSGAARGGEQFF. In DNA form, the CDR3 reads TGTGCCAGCAGTGGGGCAGCAAGAGGGGGTGAGCAGTTCTTC.

The V call is TRBV5-1, the J call TRBJ2-7; a possible D gene is TRBD1 (5 bases). The CDR3 sequence is 15 residues long. The germline V gene has CDR1 SGHRS and CDR2 YFSETQ. V was pared by 0 bases and J by 3 bases, with 13 bases between. The CDR3 reads CASSLDGQGIYEQYF. In DNA, the CDR3 is TGCGCCAGCAGCTTGGATGGGCAGGGTATCTACGAGCAGTACTTC.

This chain joins TRBV5-4 and TRBJ2-5, with a weak D call TRBD2 (6 bases). Germline V CDR1 and CDR2: SGHNT, YYREEE (reference sequence). This CDR3 has 15 residues. Trimming removed 0 bases at V and 0 bases at J, with 9 bases between. CDR3 sequence: CASSLEPGDQETQYF. Here the CDR3 DNA reads TGTGCCAGCAGCTTGGAACCGGGGGACCAAGAGACCCAGTACTTC. Full variable domain (rest looked up from reference TRBV5-4 and TRBJ2-5): ETGVTQSPTHLIKTRGQQVTLRCSSQSGHNTVSWYQQALGQGPQFIFQYYREEENGRGNFPPRFSGLQFPNYSSELNVNALELDDSALYLCASSLEPGDQETQYFGPGTRLLVL.

The genes are TRBV5-6 and TRBJ2-7; 7 bases line up with TRBD2. Germline CDR1 is SGHDT and CDR2 is YYEEEE. V lost 7 bases and J lost 7; bases outside the gene matches: 11. The CDR3 sequence is 13 residues long. The chain's CDR3 is CASGRRRGGEQYF. Here the CDR3 DNA reads TGTGCCAGCGGCCGCCGGCGGGGAGGGGAGCAGTACTTC.

The chain carries TRBV18 and TRBJ2-2; weak D call: TRBD1 (6 bases). The length of the CDR3 is 13 residues. V lost 4 bases and J 9 bases, leaving 12 bases between the germline ends. Germline V gene lookup returns CDR1 KGHSH and CDR2 LQKENI. The chain's CDR3 is CASSLDRSRELFF. As DNA, the CDR3 is TGTGCCAGCTCACTCGACAGGAGCCGGGAGCTGTTTTTT.

The chain joins TRBV6-5 to TRBJ1-6, with 7 bases fitting TRBD1. This CDR3 is 15 amino acids long. Germline V gene data show CDR1 as MNHEY and CDR2 as SVGAGI. V shed 7 bases, J shed 8 bases, and the junction held 11 bases outside the gene matches. The CDR3 nucleotides read TGTGCCAGCAACGGACGAACCGGGACAGATTCACCCCTCCACTTT. Protein product: CASNGRTGTDSPLHF.

This chain links TRBV7-2 with TRBJ2-2; unclear D gene. CDR1 and CDR2 from the germline V gene are SGHTA and FQGNSA. This CDR3 is built from 15 residues. Trimming took 3 bases from V and 2 from J, leaving 10 bases between them. CDR3 sequence reads: CASSFQYGNTGELFF. DNA for the CDR3: TGTGCCAGCAGCTTCCAGTATGGTAACACCGGGGAGCTGTTTTTT.

The chain is built from TRBV30 and TRBJ1-5; D may be TRBD1 (5 bases). Germline loops: CDR1 GTSNPN, CDR2 SVGIG (reference sequence). V was trimmed by 3 bases and J by 5 bases, leaving 8 bases between them. The CDR3 is made up of 12 amino acids. The CDR3 loop reads CAWSGGDQPQHF. The CDR3 DNA follows: TGTGCCTGGAGCGGGGGGGATCAGCCCCAGCATTTT.

The J gene is TRBJ2-2, the V gene TRBV5-1; 11 bases line up with TRBD2. From germline, CDR1 is SGHRS and CDR2 YFSETQ. J was trimmed by 1 base and V by 0 bases; bases with no gene match: 8. The CDR3 runs to 19 residues. CDR3 sequence (DNA): TGCGCCAGCAGCTTGGCCCGGGGACTAGCGGAGGTGAACACCGGGGAGCTGTTTTTT. As protein: CASSLARGLAEVNTGELFF.